This entry lists 29 T cell receptor beta chains sequenced from one sample in a study of blood T cell repertoires in COVID-19. This table comes from immunoSEQ multiplex PCR, and its TCRdb copy is limited to in-frame clones, with some not included. The sample carries 250,000 to 350,000 clones, around 91% recorded once. Sequenced sample: peripheral blood. Receptors originate from a woman aged 60-75 years with acute or convalescent COVID-19.

The chain employs TRBV7-2 and TRBJ1-5; D possibly corresponds to TRBD1 (6 bases). Trimming cost V 5 bases and J 4 bases, with 18 bases left between them. CDR1 and CDR2 from the germline V gene are SGHTA and FQGNSA. The CDR3 loop spans 16 amino acids. This CDR3 reads CASSPGHRRANQPQHF. The CDR3 region has the DNA TGTGCCAGCAGCCCGGGACACCGAAGGGCAAATCAGCCCCAGCATTTT.

The chain recombines TRBV2 with TRBJ2-7, with D perhaps matching TRBD1 (6 bases). From germline, CDR1 is SNHLY and CDR2 FYNNEI. The CDR3 runs to 14 residues. V lost 7 bases to trimming and J lost 1 base, with 14 bases between them. The CDR3 DNA sequence: TGTGCCAGCAACTACAGGGTCAGATCCTACGAGCAGTACTTC. Translated, it gives CASNYRVRSYEQYF.

V is TRBV7-9 and J is TRBJ2-3, with 9 bases identical to TRBD1. CDR3 length: 19 amino acids. Germline-derived CDR1 and CDR2 are SEHNR and FQNEAQ (reference sequence). With V trimmed by 2 bases and J by 6 bases, 18 bases remained unmatched. In nucleotides, the CDR3 is TGTGCCAGCAGCTTACGCCCGAACCGGTATACAGGGGGCTTGGATACGCAGTATTTT. The encoded protein is CASSLRPNRYTGGLDTQYF.

This clone was seen just once. The CDR3 sequence is CASSIGRGGETQYF. As DNA, the CDR3 is TGTGCCAGTAGTATTGGTAGGGGGGGAGAGACCCAGTACTTC. The chain links TRBV19 to TRBJ2-5, with a possible D match to TRBD2 (7 bases). CDR1 is LNHDA, CDR2 SQIVND, per germline (reference sequence). V gave up 3 bases and J gave up 4 bases, with 12 bases separating them. The CDR3 spans 14 residues.

V is TRBV28 and J is TRBJ2-1, with 9 nucleotides matching TRBD2. This CDR3 is built from 15 residues. The germline V gene has CDR1 MDHEN and CDR2 SYDVKM. The ends lost 6 bases at V and 5 bases at J; junction bases unmatched: 8. The CDR3 DNA sequence: TGTGCCAGCAGACGCGCGGGAGGGATCCACAATGAGCAGTTCTTC. The encoded protein is CASRRAGGIHNEQFF.

The V and J genes are TRBV30 and TRBJ2-1, with D perhaps matching TRBD2 (7 bases). Trimming cost V 6 bases and J 3 bases, with 24 bases left between them. Germline-derived CDR1 and CDR2 are GTSNPN and SVGIG (reference sequence). This CDR3 has 17 residues. The CDR3 coding sequence is TGTGCCTGCGTAATTTTCAGGGGACTACCGAGCTACAATGAGCAGTTCTTC. It yields the protein CACVIFRGLPSYNEQFF.

The gene calls are TRBV15 and TRBJ2-7; a weak D match, TRBD2 (6 bases). This CDR3 comprises 15 residues. V lost 3 bases and J 3 bases, leaving 15 bases between the germline ends. Germline-derived CDR1 and CDR2 are LNHNV and YYDKDF (reference sequence). The CDR3 nucleotides read TGTGCCACCAGCAGCAGGCGGGACCCCTACTACGAGCAGTACTTC. The encoded protein is CATSSRRDPYYEQYF.

CDR3 loop: CASSETGVSQPQHF. The DNA for the CDR3 is TGTGCCAGCAGCGAGACAGGGGTTAGCCAGCCCCAGCATTTT. This rearrangement joins TRBV3-1 (or the pseudogene TRBV3-2) to TRBJ1-5; the match to TRBD1 covers 8 bases. CDR1 is LGHDT and CDR2 is YNNKEL in the germline V gene (reference sequence). The trim removed 5 bases at V and 7 bases at J, leaving 7 bases unmatched. CDR3 size: 14 residues.

V gene TRBV5-4 combines with J gene TRBJ2-6, with D tentatively TRBD2 (5 bases). The CDR3 totals 15 residues. The V and J ends lost 9 bases and 2 bases respectively, with 15 bases between them. The V gene's germline CDR1 is SGHNT and CDR2 YYREEE (reference sequence). CDR3 residues: CATRAAYAGANVLTF. CDR3 nucleotide sequence: TGTGCCACGCGGGCGGCGTATGCTGGGGCCAACGTCCTGACTTTC. The complete variable domain, with remaining parts taken from reference TRBV5-4 and TRBJ2-6, reads ETGVTQSPTHLIKTRGQQVTLRCSSQSGHNTVSWYQQALGQGPQFIFQYYREEENGRGNFPPRFSGLQFPNYSSELNVNALELDDSALYLCATRAAYAGANVLTFGAGSRLTVL.

V is TRBV5-4 and J is TRBJ1-1; D call uncertain. Germline-derived CDR1 and CDR2 are SGHNT and YYREEE (reference sequence). The CDR3 extends over 15 amino acids. V lost 0 bases and J lost 2, with 11 bases in between. CDR3 sequence reads: CASSLGPRENTEAFF. The CDR3 coding sequence is TGTGCCAGCAGCTTGGGACCGCGGGAAAACACTGAAGCTTTCTTT.

The gene calls are TRBV9 and TRBJ1-2, with a possible D match to TRBD1 (5 bases). V lost 3 bases and J lost 3, with 18 bases in between. The CDR3 is 16 amino acids. The germline CDR1 and CDR2 sequences are SGDLS and YYNGEE. DNA for the CDR3: TGTGCCAGCAGCGCCTCTCCTTGGGGGGGAGACTATGGCTACACCTTC. It specifies CASSASPWGGDYGYTF.

The chain joins TRBV7-6 to TRBJ1-2; possible D gene TRBD1, 5 bases. Germline CDR1 SGHVS, CDR2 FNYEAQ. V shed 0 bases and J shed 8 bases, with 10 bases lying between them. The CDR3 sequence is 13 residues long. The CDR3 here is CASSLAEGLGYTF. The CDR3 coding sequence is TGTGCCAGCAGCTTAGCAGAGGGACTCGGCTACACCTTC.

With regard to this clone: A junction end diverges from the germline sequence, so it may reflect a read error. The CDR3 region is CATRRLGTGVDNEQFF. CDR3 in DNA: TGTGCCACCCGCAGGCTCGGGACAGGGGTTGACAATGAGCAGTTCTTC. V and J are TRBV15 and TRBJ2-1, with 10 bases identical to TRBD1. CDR3 length equals 16 residues. Per germline, CDR1 LNHNV and CDR2 YYDKDF (reference sequence).

The J gene is TRBJ2-2, the V gene TRBV19; 10 bases are shared with TRBD1. CDR1 is LNHDA and CDR2 is SQIVND in the germline V gene (reference sequence). Trimming took 5 bases from V and 5 from J; bases not matched to a gene: 5. The length of the CDR3 is 15 residues. The CDR3 reads CASSRQGAYTGELFF. CDR3 sequence (DNA): TGTGCCAGTAGTCGACAGGGGGCATATACCGGGGAGCTGTTTTTT.

This clone showed up just a few times. This CDR3 reads CATLKDRGRQPQHF. For the CDR3, the DNA is TGTGCCACCTTGAAGGACAGGGGGCGTCAGCCCCAGCATTTT. The V and J genes are TRBV10-3 and TRBJ1-5; 11 bases fit TRBD1. The V gene end was trimmed by 10 bases and the J gene end by 6 bases; junction bases not matched to a gene: 8. The CDR3 loop spans 14 amino acids. CDR1 ENHRY and CDR2 SYGVKD come from the germline V gene.

V is TRBV7-2 and J is TRBJ2-1; D gene ambiguous. V gave up 0 bases and J gave up 5 bases, with 8 bases separating them. Looked up from germline, CDR1 is SGHTA and CDR2 is FQGNSA. CDR3 length: 14 residues. CDR3 loop: CASSLAWLNNEQFF. The CDR3 DNA sequence: TGTGCCAGCAGCTTAGCGTGGCTGAACAATGAGCAGTTCTTC.

The J gene is TRBJ2-7, the V gene TRBV19; D not resolved. The CDR3 is made up of 14 amino acids. Germline CDR1 is LNHDA and CDR2 is SQIVND (reference sequence). Trimming took off 3 bases at V and 4 bases at J, with 13 bases between the two ends. DNA for the CDR3: TGTGCCAGTAGTATTTTGGCGGTTCCATACGAGCAGTACTTC. Translating it yields CASSILAVPYEQYF. Full variable domain (remainder filled in from reference TRBV19 and TRBJ2-7): DGGITQSPKYLFRKEGQNVTLSCEQNLNHDAMYWYRQDPGQGLRLIYYSQIVNDFQKGDIAEGYSVSREKKESFPLTVTSAQKNPTAFYLCASSILAVPYEQYFGPGTRLTVT.

Concerning this clone: Different DNA sequences within this sample yield the same CDR3. The gene calls are TRBV7-9 and TRBJ2-5, with a possible D match to TRBD1 (6 bases). Germline V CDR1 and CDR2: SEHNR, FQNEAQ (reference sequence). Trimming took 5 bases from V and 1 from J, leaving 8 bases between them. This CDR3 is built from 13 residues. CDR3 sequence reads: CASSRDTQETQYF. The CDR3, as DNA: TGTGCCAGCAGCAGGGACACCCAAGAGACCCAGTACTTC.

The chain combines TRBV9 with TRBJ1-3; D unclear. Trimming removed 0 bases at V and 3 bases at J, with 10 bases between. The germline CDR1 and CDR2 sequences are SGDLS and YYNGEE. CDR3 size: 15 residues. In DNA, the CDR3 is TGTGCCAGCAGCGTAGGTCCGGGGTATGGAAACACCATATATTTT. As protein: CASSVGPGYGNTIYF.

The chain carries TRBV6-5 and TRBJ2-1; D is possibly TRBD2 (6 bases). Trimming took off 2 bases at V and 5 bases at J, with 16 bases between the two ends. The CDR3 totals 16 residues. The germline V gene has CDR1 MNHEY and CDR2 SVGAGI. Written as DNA, the CDR3 is TGTGCCAGCAGTTACCCCGGGCCGGGAGCGGACAATGAGCAGTTCTTC. This gives the protein CASSYPGPGADNEQFF.

The V call is TRBV7-9, the J call TRBJ1-2, with 7 bases identical to TRBD1. Germline V gene lookup returns CDR1 SEHNR and CDR2 FQNEAQ (reference sequence). J was trimmed by 6 bases and V by 4 bases; bases with no gene match: 8. This CDR3 comprises 14 residues. Written as DNA, the CDR3 is TGTGCCAGCAGCTCATCCGGGACAGTGGATGGCTACACCTTC. Protein sequence: CASSSSGTVDGYTF.

The chain has TRBV7-7 and TRBJ2-5; D gene ambiguous. The CDR3 extends over 17 amino acids. The germline CDR1 and CDR2 sequences are SSHAT and FNYEAQ (reference sequence). V lost 2 bases and J lost 5, with 21 bases in between. CDR3 residues: CASSLLDAVTNGETQYF. The CDR3 nucleotides are TGTGCCAGCAGCTTACTAGACGCGGTTACTAATGGGGAGACCCAGTACTTC.

This chain joins TRBV24-1 and TRBJ1-1; no reliable D call. CDR1 KGHDR and CDR2 SFDVKD come from the germline V gene. The CDR3 has 13 residues. Trimming shortened V by 9 bases and J by 1 base, and 11 bases separated the two germline ends. The CDR3 DNA reads as TGTGCCACCTCGGAGGGTCAGAACACTGAAGCTTTCTTT. Translation gives CATSEGQNTEAFF.

The count of this clone is one. The J gene is TRBJ2-7, the V gene TRBV27; 9 positions match TRBD1. The CDR3 has 15 amino acids. CDR1 is MNHEY, CDR2 SMNVEV, per germline (reference sequence). Trimming took 4 bases from V and 5 from J; bases not matched to a gene: 9. Here the CDR3 reads CASSYRPGQGHEQYF. Here the CDR3 DNA reads TGTGCCAGCAGTTACCGACCGGGACAGGGTCACGAGCAGTACTTC.

V usage is TRBV6-2 or TRBV6-3 and J usage is TRBJ1-3; D is possibly TRBD1 (5 bases). Trimming removed 0 bases from V and 5 bases from J, with 11 bases in between. Germline-derived CDR1 and CDR2 are MNHEY and SVGEGT. The CDR3 has 15 residues. The CDR3 DNA reads as TGTGCCAGCAGTTACTCCGCAGGGCGAAGAAACACCATATATTTT. It codes for CASSYSAGRRNTIYF.

The chain has TRBV7-2 and TRBJ2-1; 12 bases align to TRBD2. This CDR3 has 15 amino acids. Germline CDR1 reads SGHTA; CDR2 reads FQGNSA. Losses at the gene ends were 5 bases for V and 9 bases for J; bases not matched to a gene: 8. For the CDR3, the DNA is TGTGCCAGCAGCCACCGACTAGCGGGGGTGGGTGAGCAGTTCTTC. It yields the protein CASSHRLAGVGEQFF.

This chain links TRBV4-1 with TRBJ1-6; the match to TRBD1 covers 7 bases. CDR1 MGHRA and CDR2 YSYEKL come from the germline V gene. V dropped 2 bases and J dropped 9; count of bases not matched to a gene: 7. The CDR3 totals 15 residues. The CDR3 coding sequence is TGCGCCAGCAGCCAAATAGCAGGGGGTAGTTCACCCCTCCACTTT. Its protein product is CASSQIAGGSSPLHF.

This sequence joins TRBV27 and TRBJ1-2, with D maybe TRBD1 (5 bases). Per the germline V gene, CDR1 is MNHEY and CDR2 is SMNVEV (reference sequence). The CDR3 is 17 amino acids. The V gene lost 4 bases and the J gene lost 2 bases, with 20 bases spanning the gap. This CDR3 is CASSSIRPAGQNYGYTF. CDR3 nucleotide sequence: TGTGCCAGCAGTTCTATACGGCCGGCGGGGCAAAACTATGGCTACACCTTC.

The chain carries TRBV6-6 and TRBJ2-2; D is perhaps TRBD1 (6 bases). The ends were cut back, 9 bases at V and 5 bases at J, with 16 bases in the middle. Germline V gene sequence: CDR1 MNHNY, CDR2 SVGAGI (reference sequence). The CDR3 has 14 residues. DNA for the CDR3: TGTGCCAGTGGGGCCCAGGGGAGTACCGGGGAGCTGTTTTTT. Its translation: CASGAQGSTGELFF.